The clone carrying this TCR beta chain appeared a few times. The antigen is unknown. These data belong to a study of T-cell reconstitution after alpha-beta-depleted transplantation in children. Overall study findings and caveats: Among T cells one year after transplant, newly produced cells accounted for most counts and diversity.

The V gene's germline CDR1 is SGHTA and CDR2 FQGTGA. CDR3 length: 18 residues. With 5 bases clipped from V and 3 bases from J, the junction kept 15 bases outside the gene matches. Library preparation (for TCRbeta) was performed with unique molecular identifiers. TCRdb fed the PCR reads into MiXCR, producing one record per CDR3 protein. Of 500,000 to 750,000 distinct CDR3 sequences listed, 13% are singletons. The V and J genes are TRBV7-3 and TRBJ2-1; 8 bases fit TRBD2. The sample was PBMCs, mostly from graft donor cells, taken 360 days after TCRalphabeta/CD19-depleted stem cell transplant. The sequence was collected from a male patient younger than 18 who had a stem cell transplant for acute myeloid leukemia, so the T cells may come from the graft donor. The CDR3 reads CASSPWGSGTSLYNEQFF. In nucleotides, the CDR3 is TGTGCCAGCAGCCCCTGGGGCTCGGGGACTAGTCTCTACAATGAGCAGTTCTTC.